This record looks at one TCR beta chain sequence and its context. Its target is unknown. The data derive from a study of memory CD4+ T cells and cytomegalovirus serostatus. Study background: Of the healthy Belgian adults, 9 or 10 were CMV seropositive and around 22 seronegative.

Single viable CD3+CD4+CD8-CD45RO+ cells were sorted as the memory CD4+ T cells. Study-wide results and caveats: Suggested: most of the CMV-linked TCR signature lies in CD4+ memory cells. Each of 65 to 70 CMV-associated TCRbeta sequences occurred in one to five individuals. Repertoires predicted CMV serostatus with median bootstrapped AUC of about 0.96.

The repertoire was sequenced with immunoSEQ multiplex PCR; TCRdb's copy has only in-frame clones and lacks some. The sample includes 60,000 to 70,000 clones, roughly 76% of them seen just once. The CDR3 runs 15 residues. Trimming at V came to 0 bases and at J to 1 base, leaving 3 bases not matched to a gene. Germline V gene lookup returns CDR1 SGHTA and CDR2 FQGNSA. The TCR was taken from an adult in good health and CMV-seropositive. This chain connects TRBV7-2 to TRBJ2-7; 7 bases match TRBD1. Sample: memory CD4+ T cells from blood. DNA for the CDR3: TGTGCCAGCAGCTTAGCGGGACAGCCATCCTACGAGCAGTACTTC. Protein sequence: CASSLAGQPSYEQYF. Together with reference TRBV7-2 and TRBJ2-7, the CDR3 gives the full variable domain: GAGVSQSPSNKVTEKGKDVELRCDPISGHTALYWYRQSLGQGLEFLIYFQGNSAPDKSGLPSDRFSAERTGGSVSTLTIQRTQQEDSAVYLCASSLAGQPSYEQYFGPGTRLTVT.